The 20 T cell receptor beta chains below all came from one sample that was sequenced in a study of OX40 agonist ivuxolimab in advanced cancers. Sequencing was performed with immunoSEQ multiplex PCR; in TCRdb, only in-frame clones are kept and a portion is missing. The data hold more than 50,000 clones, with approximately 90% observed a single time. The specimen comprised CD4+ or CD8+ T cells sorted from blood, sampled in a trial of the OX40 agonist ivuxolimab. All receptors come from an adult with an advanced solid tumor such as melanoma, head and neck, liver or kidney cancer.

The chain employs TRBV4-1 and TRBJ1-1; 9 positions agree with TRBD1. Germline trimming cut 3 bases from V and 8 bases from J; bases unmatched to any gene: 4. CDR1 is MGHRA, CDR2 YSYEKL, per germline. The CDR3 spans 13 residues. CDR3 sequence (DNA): TGCGCCAGCAGCCATGGGGACAGGGTAGAAGCTTTCTTT. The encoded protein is CASSHGDRVEAFF.

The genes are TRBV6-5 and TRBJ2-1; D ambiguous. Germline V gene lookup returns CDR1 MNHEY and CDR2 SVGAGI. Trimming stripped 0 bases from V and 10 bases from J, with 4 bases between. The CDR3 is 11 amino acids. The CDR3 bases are TGTGCCAGCAGTTACTCGAGCGAGCAGTTCTTC. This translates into CASSYSSEQFF.

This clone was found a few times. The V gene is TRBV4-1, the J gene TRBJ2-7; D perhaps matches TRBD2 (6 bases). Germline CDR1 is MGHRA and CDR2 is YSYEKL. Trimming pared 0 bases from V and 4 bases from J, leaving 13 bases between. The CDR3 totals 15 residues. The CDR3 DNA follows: TGCGCCAGCAGCCAAGATAGGTTAGGAGGGTACGAGCAGTACTTC. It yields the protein CASSQDRLGGYEQYF.

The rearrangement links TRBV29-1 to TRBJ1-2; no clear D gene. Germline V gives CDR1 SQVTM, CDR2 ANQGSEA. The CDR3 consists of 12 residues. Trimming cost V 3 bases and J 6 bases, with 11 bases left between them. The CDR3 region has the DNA TGCAGCGTTGAGGTGGCAGGTCATGGCTACACCTTC. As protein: CSVEVAGHGYTF.

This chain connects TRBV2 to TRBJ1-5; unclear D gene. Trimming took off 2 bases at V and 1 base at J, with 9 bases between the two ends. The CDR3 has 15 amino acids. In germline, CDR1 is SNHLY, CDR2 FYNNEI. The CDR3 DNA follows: TGTGCCAGCAGTGAATCCCTCCACAGCAATCAGCCCCAGCATTTT. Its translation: CASSESLHSNQPQHF.

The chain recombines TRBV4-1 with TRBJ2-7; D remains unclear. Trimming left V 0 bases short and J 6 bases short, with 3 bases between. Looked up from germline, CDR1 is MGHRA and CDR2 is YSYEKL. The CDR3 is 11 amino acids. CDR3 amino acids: CASSQEGEQYF. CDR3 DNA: TGCGCCAGCAGCCAAGAAGGCGAGCAGTACTTC.

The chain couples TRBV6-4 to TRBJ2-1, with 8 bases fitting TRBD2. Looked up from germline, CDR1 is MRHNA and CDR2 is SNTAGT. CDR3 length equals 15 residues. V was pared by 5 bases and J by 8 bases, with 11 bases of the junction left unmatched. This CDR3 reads CASSLSGGRVDEQFF. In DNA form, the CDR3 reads TGTGCCAGCAGTCTGAGCGGGGGTAGGGTCGATGAGCAGTTCTTC.

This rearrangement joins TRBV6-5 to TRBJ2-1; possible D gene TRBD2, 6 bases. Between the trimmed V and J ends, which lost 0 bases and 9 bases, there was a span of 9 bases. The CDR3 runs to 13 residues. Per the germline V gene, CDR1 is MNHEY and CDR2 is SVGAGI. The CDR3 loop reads CASSYSRGGEQFF. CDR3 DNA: TGTGCCAGCAGTTACTCAAGGGGAGGTGAGCAGTTCTTC.

The CDR3 reads CASRDNTEAFF. As DNA, the CDR3 is TGTGCCAGCCGCGATAACACTGAAGCTTTCTTT. J is TRBJ1-1 and V is TRBV6-6; D gene uncertain. This CDR3 has 11 amino acids. Germline lookup yields CDR1 MNHNY and CDR2 SVGAGI (reference sequence). V was pared by 8 bases and J by 2 bases, with 6 bases between.

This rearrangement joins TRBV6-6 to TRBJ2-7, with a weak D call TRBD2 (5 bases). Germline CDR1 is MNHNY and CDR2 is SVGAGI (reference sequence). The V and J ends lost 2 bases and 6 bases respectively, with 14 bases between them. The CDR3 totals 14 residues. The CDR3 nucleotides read TGTGCCAGCAGTTACACGGCCATAGGGAGCGAGCAGTACTTC. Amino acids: CASSYTAIGSEQYF.

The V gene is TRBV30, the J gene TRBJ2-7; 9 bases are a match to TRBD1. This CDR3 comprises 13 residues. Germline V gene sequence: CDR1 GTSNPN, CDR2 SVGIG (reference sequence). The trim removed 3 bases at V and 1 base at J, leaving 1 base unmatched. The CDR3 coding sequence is TGTGCCTGGAGGGACAGGGGTTCCTACGAGCAGTACTTC. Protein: CAWRDRGSYEQYF.

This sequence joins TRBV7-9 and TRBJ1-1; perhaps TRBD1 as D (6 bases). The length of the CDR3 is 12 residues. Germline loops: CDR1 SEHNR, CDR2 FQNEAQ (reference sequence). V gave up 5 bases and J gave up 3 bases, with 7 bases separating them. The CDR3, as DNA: TGTGCCAGCAGCCGACAGGACACTGAAGCTTTCTTT. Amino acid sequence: CASSRQDTEAFF.

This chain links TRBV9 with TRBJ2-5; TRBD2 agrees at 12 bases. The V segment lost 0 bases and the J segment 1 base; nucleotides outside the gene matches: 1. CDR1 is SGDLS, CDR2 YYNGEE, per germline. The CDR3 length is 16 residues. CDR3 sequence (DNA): TGTGCCAGCAGCGTAGCTAGCGGGGGGGCCCAAGAGACCCAGTACTTC. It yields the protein CASSVASGGAQETQYF.

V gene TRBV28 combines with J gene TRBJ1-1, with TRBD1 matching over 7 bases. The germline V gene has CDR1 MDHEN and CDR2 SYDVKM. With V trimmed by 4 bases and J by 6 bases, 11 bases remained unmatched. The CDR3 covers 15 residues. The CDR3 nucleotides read TGTGCCAGCAGTTCAACGACAGGGCTTAAGGCTGAAGCTTTCTTT. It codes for CASSSTTGLKAEAFF.

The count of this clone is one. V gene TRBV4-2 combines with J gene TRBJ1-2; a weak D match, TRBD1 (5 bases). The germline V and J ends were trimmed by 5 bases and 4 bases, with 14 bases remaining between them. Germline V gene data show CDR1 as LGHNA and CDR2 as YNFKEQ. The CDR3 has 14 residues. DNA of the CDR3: TGTGCCAGCAGCACCGAGGACAAGTTCTATGGCTACACCTTC. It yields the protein CASSTEDKFYGYTF.

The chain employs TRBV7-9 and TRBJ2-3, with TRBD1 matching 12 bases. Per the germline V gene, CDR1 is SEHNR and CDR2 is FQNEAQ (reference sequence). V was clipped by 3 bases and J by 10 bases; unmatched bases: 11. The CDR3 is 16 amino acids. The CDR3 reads CASSFTGTGGATPQYF. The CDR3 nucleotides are TGTGCCAGCAGCTTCACCGGGACAGGGGGCGCAACCCCGCAGTATTTT.

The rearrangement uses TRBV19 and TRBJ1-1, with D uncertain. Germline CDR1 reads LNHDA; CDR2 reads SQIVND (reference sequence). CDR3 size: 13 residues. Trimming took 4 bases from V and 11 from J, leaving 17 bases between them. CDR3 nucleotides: TGTGCCAGTAGTACGGGCCCCCTCATCGGGGCTTTCTTT. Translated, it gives CASSTGPLIGAFF.

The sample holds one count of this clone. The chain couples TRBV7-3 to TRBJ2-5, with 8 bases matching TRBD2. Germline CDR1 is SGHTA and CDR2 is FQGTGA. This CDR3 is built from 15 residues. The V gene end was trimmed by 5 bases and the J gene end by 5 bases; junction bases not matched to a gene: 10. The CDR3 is CASSPLPGGLETQYF. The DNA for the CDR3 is TGTGCCAGCAGCCCCCTACCGGGGGGGTTGGAGACCCAGTACTTC.

The CDR3 protein is CASSLGYEQYF. In DNA form, the CDR3 reads TGTGCCAGCAGTTTAGGATACGAGCAGTACTTC. V and J are TRBV28 and TRBJ2-7, with D unresolved. Germline CDR1 and CDR2: MDHEN and SYDVKM. The CDR3 runs to 11 residues. Deletions cut 2 bases from V and 4 bases from J, with 3 bases between.

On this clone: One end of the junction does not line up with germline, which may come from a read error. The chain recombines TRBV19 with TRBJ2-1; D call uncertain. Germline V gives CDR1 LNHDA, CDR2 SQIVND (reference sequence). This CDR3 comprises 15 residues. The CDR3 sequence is CASSNIATSYNGQFF. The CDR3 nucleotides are TGTGCCAGTAGTAACATCGCAACGTCCTACAATGGGCAGTTCTTC. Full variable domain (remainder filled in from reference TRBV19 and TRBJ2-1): DGGITQSPKYLFRKEGQNVTLSCEQNLNHDAMYWYRQDPGQGLRLIYYSQIVNDFQKGDIAEGYSVSREKKESFPLTVTSAQKNPTAFYLCASSNIATSYNGQFFGPGTRLTVL.